A selection of T cell receptor beta chains follows, all from one sample in a study of cytomegalovirus exposure and HLA in healthy donors. TCRdb's copy holds only in-frame clones and misses some; the assay was immunoSEQ multiplex PCR. The sample contains about 57,000 clones, 79% of which appear only once. The sequencing input was PBMCs. These receptors were collected from a woman in her twenties or thirties in good health and CMV-seronegative. CDR3s include the opening cysteine and the closing phenylalanine or tryptophan. A D gene is named only where the DNA matches it firmly. Size tells how often a clone was seen (once, few, many) or the class of an expanded clone, and some rows leave it out.

j_gene: TRBJ2-7; v_gene: TRBV6-1; abundance: NA; d_gene: TRBD1; CDR3aa: CASRKTRGLPYEQYF; CDR3nt: TGTGCCAGCAGGAAAACGAGGGGGCTTCCCTACGAGCAGTACTTC
j_gene: TRBJ1-5; v_gene: TRBV30; abundance: NA; d_gene: NA; CDR3aa: CAWSEQADQPQHF; CDR3nt: TGTGCCTGGAGTGAACAGGCGGATCAGCCCCAGCATTTT
j_gene: TRBJ1-4; v_gene: TRBV18; abundance: NA; d_gene: NA; CDR3aa: CASSLLTGQNEKLFF; CDR3nt: TGTGCCAGCTCACTGCTAACAGGACAGAATGAAAAACTGTTTTTT
j_gene: TRBJ1-2; v_gene: TRBV5-6; abundance: NA; d_gene: NA; CDR3aa: CASSLGRGGRNYGYTF; CDR3nt: TGTGCCAGCAGCCTGGGCCGGGGGGGAAGGAACTATGGCTACACCTTC
j_gene: TRBJ1-2; v_gene: TRBV5-1; abundance: NA; d_gene: TRBD1; CDR3aa: CASSLRGTGEGYTF; CDR3nt: TGCGCCAGCAGCTTGCGGGGGACAGGGGAAGGCTACACCTTC
j_gene: TRBJ2-1; v_gene: TRBV7-2; abundance: NA; d_gene: NA; CDR3aa: CASSLWFGGPSVYNEQFF; CDR3nt: TGTGCCAGCAGCTTATGGTTCGGCGGGCCATCGGTGTACAATGAGCAGTTCTTC
j_gene: TRBJ1-2; v_gene: TRBV27; abundance: NA; d_gene: NA; CDR3aa: CASTLRGGGNYGYTF; CDR3nt: TGTGCCAGCACTTTACGGGGAGGGGGTAACTATGGCTACACCTTC
j_gene: TRBJ2-7; v_gene: TRBV7-2; abundance: NA; d_gene: NA; CDR3aa: CASSPRTGPSYEQYF; CDR3nt: TGTGCCAGCAGCCCCCGAACAGGGCCCTCCTACGAGCAGTACTTC
j_gene: TRBJ2-1; v_gene: TRBV12-5; abundance: NA; d_gene: TRBD2; CDR3aa: CASGLVLFSGGDYNEQFF; CDR3nt: TGTGCTAGTGGTTTGGTACTGTTTTCGGGGGGGGACTACAATGAGCAGTTCTTC
j_gene: TRBJ1-2; v_gene: TRBV7-2; abundance: NA; d_gene: NA; CDR3aa: CASRAAFYYGYTF; CDR3nt: TGTGCCAGCAGGGCGGCCTTTTATTATGGCTACACCTTC
j_gene: TRBJ1-4; v_gene: TRBV9; abundance: NA; d_gene: TRBD1; CDR3aa: CASSAGGGTGNEKLFF; CDR3nt: TGTGCCAGCAGCGCGGGGGGTGGGACAGGGAATGAAAAACTGTTTTTT
j_gene: TRBJ2-7; v_gene: TRBV27; abundance: few; d_gene: TRBD2; CDR3aa: CASSLRAGAYEQYF; CDR3nt: TGTGCCAGCAGTCTTCGGGCGGGGGCCTACGAGCAGTACTTC
j_gene: TRBJ1-1; v_gene: TRBV6-1; abundance: NA; d_gene: TRBD1; CDR3aa: CAISTGWRDTEAFF; CDR3nt: TGTGCCATCTCGACAGGGTGGCGGGACACTGAAGCTTTCTTT
j_gene: TRBJ1-2; v_gene: TRBV9; abundance: NA; d_gene: NA; CDR3aa: CASSVGHGPYGYTF; CDR3nt: TGTGCCAGCAGCGTAGGTCATGGCCCCTATGGCTACACCTTC
j_gene: TRBJ2-7; v_gene: TRBV10-2; abundance: NA; d_gene: TRBD1; CDR3aa: CASSESNRGVYEQYF; CDR3nt: TGCGCCAGCAGTGAGTCGAACAGGGGGGTCTACGAGCAGTACTTC
j_gene: TRBJ1-3; v_gene: TRBV4-3; abundance: NA; d_gene: NA; CDR3aa: CASSQDHGGSSGNTIYF; CDR3nt: TGCGCCAGCAGCCAAGATCACGGCGGGAGCTCTGGAAACACCATATATTTT
j_gene: TRBJ2-2; v_gene: TRBV4-1; abundance: NA; d_gene: TRBD2; CDR3aa: CASSRDGRADGLFF; CDR3nt: TGCGCCAGCAGCCGAGACGGGAGGGCAGATGGGCTGTTTTTT
j_gene: TRBJ2-3; v_gene: TRBV28; abundance: few; d_gene: TRBD2; CDR3aa: CASSLPLAGGTDTQYF; CDR3nt: TGTGCCAGCAGTTTGCCTTTAGCGGGAGGCACAGATACGCAGTATTTT
j_gene: TRBJ1-2; v_gene: TRBV4-1; abundance: NA; d_gene: TRBD1; CDR3aa: CASSQEGGTGLGYTF; CDR3nt: TGCGCCAGCAGCCAAGAAGGTGGGACAGGATTAGGCTACACCTTC
j_gene: TRBJ2-7; v_gene: TRBV30; abundance: NA; d_gene: NA; CDR3aa: CAWNEGRYEQYF; CDR3nt: TGTGCCTGGAACGAGGGTCGCTACGAGCAGTACTTC
j_gene: TRBJ2-7; v_gene: TRBV5-6; abundance: NA; d_gene: NA; CDR3aa: CASSSQGSEQYF; CDR3nt: TGTGCCAGCAGCTCCCAGGGGAGCGAGCAGTACTTC
j_gene: TRBJ1-2; v_gene: TRBV14; abundance: NA; d_gene: NA; CDR3aa: CASSQGGRSRGYTF; CDR3nt: TGTGCCAGCAGCCAAGGGGGCAGGAGTAGAGGCTACACCTTC
j_gene: TRBJ1-2; v_gene: TRBV18; abundance: NA; d_gene: TRBD1; CDR3aa: CASSPSGGTDGYTF; CDR3nt: TGTGCCAGCTCACCCTCAGGGGGCACAGATGGCTACACCTTC
j_gene: TRBJ2-7; v_gene: TRBV4-1; abundance: NA; d_gene: NA; CDR3aa: CASSQDRAYEQYF; CDR3nt: TGCGCCAGCAGCCAAGACAGGGCCTACGAGCAGTACTTC
j_gene: TRBJ1-1; v_gene: TRBV9; abundance: NA; d_gene: NA; CDR3aa: CASSVGNRNTEAFF; CDR3nt: TGTGCCAGCAGCGTAGGAAACAGAAACACTGAAGCTTTCTTT
j_gene: TRBJ2-3; v_gene: TRBV10-1; abundance: NA; d_gene: TRBD2; CDR3aa: CASSMIAGWGDTQYF; CDR3nt: TGCGCCAGCAGTATGATAGCGGGGTGGGGGGATACGCAGTATTTT
j_gene: TRBJ1-5; v_gene: TRBV4-3; abundance: NA; d_gene: NA; CDR3aa: CASSQDPGGSNQPQHF; CDR3nt: TGCGCCAGCAGCCAAGATCCAGGAGGGAGCAATCAGCCCCAGCATTTT
j_gene: TRBJ2-2; v_gene: TRBV9; abundance: NA; d_gene: TRBD1; CDR3aa: CASSSGQGPMDTGELFF; CDR3nt: TGTGCCAGCAGCTCTGGACAGGGGCCCATGGACACCGGGGAGCTGTTTTTT
j_gene: TRBJ2-3; v_gene: TRBV5-1; abundance: NA; d_gene: TRBD2; CDR3aa: CASRMTSGPTDTQYF; CDR3nt: TGCGCCAGCAGGATGACTAGCGGCCCTACTGATACGCAGTATTTT
j_gene: TRBJ2-2; v_gene: TRBV7-2; abundance: NA; d_gene: TRBD1; CDR3aa: CASSSPGQITGELFF; CDR3nt: TGTGCCAGCAGCTCACCGGGACAGATTACCGGGGAGCTGTTTTTT
j_gene: TRBJ2-1; v_gene: TRBV7-9; abundance: NA; d_gene: TRBD2; CDR3aa: CASSPPVVAGGIEQFF; CDR3nt: TGTGCCAGCAGCCCACCCGTAGTAGCGGGAGGAATTGAGCAGTTCTTC
j_gene: TRBJ2-7; v_gene: TRBV5-1; abundance: NA; d_gene: TRBD1; CDR3aa: CASSWDRGEGEQYF; CDR3nt: TGCGCCAGCAGCTGGGACAGGGGGGAGGGCGAGCAGTACTTC
j_gene: TRBJ2-2; v_gene: TRBV9; abundance: few; d_gene: NA; CDR3aa: CASSVTDYRAMAGELFF; CDR3nt: TGTGCCAGCAGCGTAACCGACTATCGGGCCATGGCCGGGGAGCTGTTTTTT
j_gene: TRBJ2-3; v_gene: TRBV4-3; abundance: NA; d_gene: TRBD2; CDR3aa: CASSQDTLAGGTRTDTQYF; CDR3nt: TGCGCCAGCAGCCAAGATACCCTAGCGGGGGGAACTCGCACAGATACGCAGTATTTT
j_gene: TRBJ2-3; v_gene: TRBV9; abundance: NA; d_gene: TRBD2; CDR3aa: CASRGGRGTDTQYF; CDR3nt: TGTGCCAGCCGGGGAGGGAGAGGCACAGATACGCAGTATTTT
j_gene: TRBJ1-5; v_gene: TRBV19; abundance: NA; d_gene: TRBD1; CDR3aa: CASTSSWTGGGNQPQHF; CDR3nt: TGTGCCAGTACCTCCAGCTGGACAGGGGGCGGCAATCAGCCCCAGCATTTT
j_gene: TRBJ2-5; v_gene: TRBV29-1; abundance: NA; d_gene: TRBD1; CDR3aa: CSVEVRGTGGETQYF; CDR3nt: TGCAGCGTTGAAGTTCGCGGGACAGGGGGAGAGACCCAGTACTTC
j_gene: TRBJ2-2; v_gene: TRBV9; abundance: few; d_gene: NA; CDR3aa: CASSRGWKPTGELFF; CDR3nt: TGTGCCAGCTCCAGGGGATGGAAGCCCACCGGGGAGCTGTTTTTT
j_gene: TRBJ2-4; v_gene: TRBV19; abundance: NA; d_gene: TRBD2; CDR3aa: CASSIAKQGGQGSKNIQYF; CDR3nt: TGTGCTAGTAGTATAGCGAAGCAGGGAGGGCAAGGATCCAAAAACATTCAGTACTTC
j_gene: TRBJ2-1; v_gene: TRBV19; abundance: NA; d_gene: TRBD1; CDR3aa: CASSIRDRASDEQFF; CDR3nt: TGTGCCAGTAGTATCCGGGACAGGGCTTCGGACGAGCAGTTCTTC
j_gene: TRBJ1-5; v_gene: TRBV6-6; abundance: NA; d_gene: TRBD1; CDR3aa: CASRAGGSDQPQHF; CDR3nt: TGTGCCAGCAGGGCAGGGGGAAGCGATCAGCCCCAGCATTTT
j_gene: TRBJ2-1; v_gene: TRBV4-3; abundance: NA; d_gene: NA; CDR3aa: CASSPQGLTSSYNEQFF; CDR3nt: TGCGCCAGCAGCCCGCAAGGACTAACGAGCTCCTACAATGAGCAGTTCTTC
j_gene: TRBJ1-1; v_gene: TRBV15; abundance: NA; d_gene: NA; CDR3aa: CATSRPGLGNTEAFF; CDR3nt: TGTGCCACCAGCAGACCAGGGCTGGGGAACACTGAAGCTTTCTTT
j_gene: TRBJ2-2; v_gene: TRBV20-1; abundance: NA; d_gene: NA; CDR3aa: CSAINRGELFF; CDR3nt: TGCAGTGCCATTAACCGGGGGGAGCTGTTTTTT
j_gene: TRBJ2-3; v_gene: TRBV19; abundance: once; d_gene: NA; CDR3aa: CASSARLVGFPQYF; CDR3nt: TGTGCCAGTAGTGCTCGTCTCGTGGGCTTTCCGCAGTATTTT
j_gene: TRBJ1-2; v_gene: TRBV11-2; abundance: NA; d_gene: NA; CDR3aa: CASSSNYGYTF; CDR3nt: TGTGCCAGCAGCTCAAACTATGGCTACACCTTC
j_gene: TRBJ1-2; v_gene: TRBV27; abundance: NA; d_gene: NA; CDR3aa: CASSPTNPGGGGYTF; CDR3nt: TGTGCCAGCAGTCCCACGAACCCCGGGGGAGGTGGCTACACCTTC
j_gene: TRBJ1-4; v_gene: TRBV19; abundance: NA; d_gene: TRBD1; CDR3aa: CASSPPFRDRGEKLFF; CDR3nt: TGTGCCAGTAGCCCACCGTTTCGGGACAGGGGGGAAAAACTGTTTTTT
j_gene: TRBJ1-1; v_gene: TRBV5-8; abundance: NA; d_gene: NA; CDR3aa: CASSRGLLNTEAFF; CDR3nt: TGTGCCAGCAGCAGGGGACTCCTGAACACTGAAGCTTTCTTT
j_gene: TRBJ1-2; v_gene: TRBV30; abundance: NA; d_gene: NA; CDR3aa: CAWSGQGIRNGYTF; CDR3nt: TGTGCCTGGAGTGGGCAGGGGATAAGAAATGGCTACACCTTC
j_gene: TRBJ2-1; v_gene: TRBV25-1; abundance: NA; d_gene: TRBD2; CDR3aa: CASSQTSGGQRFF; CDR3nt: TGTGCCAGCAGTCAGACTAGCGGGGGGCAAAGGTTCTTC
j_gene: TRBJ2-1; v_gene: TRBV7-2; abundance: few; d_gene: TRBD2; CDR3aa: CASSLVGTSGGNYNEQFF; CDR3nt: TGTGCCAGCAGCTTAGTCGGGACTAGCGGGGGGAACTACAATGAGCAGTTCTTC
j_gene: TRBJ2-1; v_gene: TRBV15; abundance: NA; d_gene: TRBD2; CDR3aa: CATSRRSGAYNEQFF; CDR3nt: TGTGCCACCAGCAGACGTAGCGGGGCCTACAATGAGCAGTTCTTC
j_gene: TRBJ2-1; v_gene: TRBV19; abundance: NA; d_gene: NA; CDR3aa: CASTNRDTYNEQFF; CDR3nt: TGTGCCAGCACCAACAGGGATACCTACAATGAGCAGTTCTTC
j_gene: TRBJ1-6; v_gene: TRBV10-3; abundance: NA; d_gene: TRBD1; CDR3aa: CAISIAGTENSPLHF; CDR3nt: TGTGCCATCAGTATCGCCGGGACAGAGAATTCACCCCTCCACTTT
j_gene: TRBJ2-1; v_gene: TRBV30; abundance: few; d_gene: TRBD1; CDR3aa: CAWSEYKGGDRRQFF; CDR3nt: TGTGCCTGGAGTGAATATAAAGGCGGGGACAGGAGGCAGTTCTTC
j_gene: TRBJ2-2; v_gene: TRBV9; abundance: NA; d_gene: NA; CDR3aa: CASAMGAEHTGELFF; CDR3nt: TGTGCCAGCGCAATGGGAGCGGAGCACACCGGGGAGCTGTTTTTT
j_gene: TRBJ1-5; v_gene: TRBV21-1; abundance: few; d_gene: NA; CDR3aa: CASSKGGTGRYSNQPQHF; CDR3nt: TGTGCCAGCAGCAAGGGCGGGACAGGACGATATAGCAATCAGCCCCAGCATTTT
j_gene: TRBJ2-1; v_gene: TRBV11-3; abundance: few; d_gene: TRBD1; CDR3aa: CASSSGQGASEQFF; CDR3nt: TGTGCCAGCAGCTCCGGACAGGGGGCTAGCGAGCAGTTCTTC
j_gene: TRBJ1-5; v_gene: TRBV2; abundance: NA; d_gene: NA; CDR3aa: CASSVQGRGNQPQHF; CDR3nt: TGTGCCAGCAGTGTACAGGGAAGGGGCAATCAGCCCCAGCATTTT